A selection of T cell receptor beta chains follows, all from one sample in a study of pediatric ulcerative colitis. Clones were read by immunoSEQ multiplex PCR, and TCRdb kept only the in-frame ones, dropping some. This table has about 64,000 clones, 86% appearing once. The sample comprised blood. These receptors were collected from a boy aged 5-17 years with severe ulcerative colitis. The CDR3 runs from the conserved cysteine through the conserved F or W. Each record gives: V gene, clone size, D gene, J gene, CDR3 DNA, CDR3 protein. D genes are given only for firm matches. Clone size is stated in some rows and not others, as once, few, many or a class when expanded.

>TRBV2|.|.|TRBJ1-1
TGTGCCAGCAAAGGGAACACTGAAGCTTTCTTT
CASKGNTEAFF
>TRBV7-6|.|.|TRBJ2-7
TGTGCCAGCACCCCTGGGGATTGGGGGGAGCAGTACTTC
CASTPGDWGEQYF
>TRBV9|.|.|TRBJ2-3
TGTGCCAGCAGCGGCGCCCCTAGGGACACCACAGATACGCAGTATTTT
CASSGAPRDTTDTQYF
>TRBV10-1|.|.|TRBJ2-7
TGCGCCAGCAGGAGAACGGCCTCCTACGAGCAGTACTTC
CASRRTASYEQYF
>TRBV28|.|.|TRBJ1-1
TGTGCCAGCAGTCTCTCACGTTGGGGAGGCACTGAAGCTTTCTTT
CASSLSRWGGTEAFF
>TRBV29-1|.|.|TRBJ2-1
TGCAGCGTTTATGAGGAGTTTGAGCAGTTCTTC
CSVYEEFEQFF
>TRBV7-9|.|.|TRBJ2-7
TGTGCCAGCAGCTTAACGTCGGAATCCTACGAGCAGTACTTC
CASSLTSESYEQYF
>TRBV2|.|.|TRBJ2-1
TGTGCCAGCAGTGTTTGGACGCTGGCCTCTAGCGCCAACAATGAGCAGTTCTTC
CASSVWTLASSANNEQFF
>TRBV25-1|once|.|TRBJ2-1
TGTGCCAGCAGTGGGGGGCGCGGGTCCTACAATGAGCAGTTCTTC
CASSGGRGSYNEQFF
>TRBV14|.|.|TRBJ1-1
TGTGCCAGCAGCCAAGATCATGGGGGGGTGCAAGCTTTCTTT
CASSQDHGGVQAFF
>TRBV15|.|.|TRBJ1-5
TGTGCCACCAGCAGAGATACAGTGGATCAGCCCCAGCATTTT
CATSRDTVDQPQHF
>TRBV10-3|once|.|TRBJ2-1
TGTGCCATCAGTGAGGTAGTTGCGTACTACAATGAGCAGTTCTTC
CAISEVVAYYNEQFF
>TRBV5-1|.|TRBD1|TRBJ2-1
TGCGCCAGCAGCTTGGAAGGAACGGACAGGGAGTCCAATGAGCAGTTCTTC
CASSLEGTDRESNEQFF
>TRBV29-1|.|.|TRBJ2-1
TGCAGCGTTGAAGAGCCAGCGTATTCCTACAATGAGCAGTTCTTC
CSVEEPAYSYNEQFF
>TRBV5-1|.|TRBD2|TRBJ2-4
TGCGCCAGCAGCTCCCTAGCGGGAGGGATAGAAAACATTCAGTACTTC
CASSSLAGGIENIQYF
>TRBV10-3|.|TRBD1|TRBJ2-7
TGTGCCATCAGTGGAGCCGGGACAGAAACCTACGAGCAGTACTTC
CAISGAGTETYEQYF
>TRBV29-1|.|.|TRBJ2-3
TGCAGCGTTGGTAACCTCGGAGATACGCAGTATTTT
CSVGNLGDTQYF
>TRBV5-1|.|TRBD1|TRBJ2-7
TGCGCCAGCAGCTCAACAGGGGGCACGGGCGAGCAGTACTTC
CASSSTGGTGEQYF
>TRBV6-5|.|TRBD1|TRBJ2-5
TGTGCCAGCAGCCGAACAGGGGTGGTAGAGACCCAGTACTTC
CASSRTGVVETQYF
>TRBV27|.|.|TRBJ2-1
TGTGCCAGCAGTCTCCGGGGAGGAAGCTCCTACAATGAGCAGTTCTTC
CASSLRGGSSYNEQFF
>TRBV9|.|.|TRBJ2-5
TGTGCCAGCAGCGTAGGGTGGACCCAAGAGACCCAGTACTTC
CASSVGWTQETQYF
>TRBV15|.|TRBD2|TRBJ2-1
TGTGCCACCAGCGGCCGGGACTACGGGTACAATGAGCAGTTCTTC
CATSGRDYGYNEQFF
>TRBV7-9|.|TRBD2|TRBJ2-5
TGTGCCAGCAGCTTAGCTGGACTAGCGTTAGAAGAGACCCAGTACTTC
CASSLAGLALEETQYF
>TRBV27|.|.|TRBJ2-7
TGTGCCAGCAGTGTACGCAGGGGAGGAAACGAGCAGTACTTC
CASSVRRGGNEQYF
>TRBV4-1|.|TRBD1|TRBJ1-2
TGCGCCAGCAGTAAACCGGGACAGGGAGCCAACTATGGCTACACCTTC
CASSKPGQGANYGYTF
>TRBV27|.|TRBD1|TRBJ1-2
TGTGCCAGCAGTTTATCAGGACAGGGGACCGGCTACACCTTC
CASSLSGQGTGYTF
>TRBV1|.|.|TRBJ2-6
TGCACCAGCAGCCAGGACCACCCCGACAGTTTCTCTGGGGCCAACGTCCTGACTTTC
CTSSQDHPDSFSGANVLTF
>TRBV9|.|TRBD2|TRBJ2-1
TGTGCCAGCAGCGTAGAGGCGGGAGGGCCCGACGATGAGCAGTTCTTC
CASSVEAGGPDDEQFF
>TRBV4-2|.|.|TRBJ1-5
TGTGCCAGCAGCCAAGATCGTCGAGATCAGCCCCAGCATTTT
CASSQDRRDQPQHF
>TRBV19|.|.|TRBJ2-1
TGTGCCAGTAGTAGAGGGGGTCGGGATGAGCAGTTCTTC
CASSRGGRDEQFF
>TRBV7-6|.|TRBD2|TRBJ2-3
TGTGCCAGCAGCTCTGGACTAGCGGGAGGGACAGATACGCAGTATTTT
CASSSGLAGGTDTQYF
>TRBV6-5|.|TRBD1|TRBJ1-2
TGTGCCAGCAGTTCCCCCGGGACAGCTAACTATGGCTACACCTTC
CASSSPGTANYGYTF
>TRBV7-9|.|.|TRBJ2-7
TGTGCCAGCAGCCCGCGAGGGACGGCCTACGAGCAGTACTTC
CASSPRGTAYEQYF
>TRBV7-2|.|.|TRBJ2-3
TGTGCCAGCAGCTTACACTCCGTGACAAACACAGATACGCAGTATTTT
CASSLHSVTNTDTQYF
>TRBV2|.|TRBD2|TRBJ2-1
TGTGCCAGCAGTCCACACCTCGGGACTAGCGGGAGGAGGTATGAGCAGTTCTTC
CASSPHLGTSGRRYEQFF
>TRBV2|.|.|TRBJ2-7
TGTGCCCTTGGCGGAGGCTCCTACGAGCAGTACTTC
CALGGGSYEQYF
>TRBV15|.|TRBD2|TRBJ2-5
TGTGCCACCAGCAGGTCCGCAGCGGGAGGTGTTATGGAGACCCAGTACTTC
CATSRSAAGGVMETQYF
>TRBV9|.|.|TRBJ2-1
TGTGCCAGCAGCGTAAGTGGCAACGAGAGGAATGAGCAGTTCTTC
CASSVSGNERNEQFF
>TRBV11-3|.|.|TRBJ1-4
TGTGCCAGCAGCTCGGGGCGCAACGAAAAACTGTTTTTT
CASSSGRNEKLFF
>TRBV6-6|.|TRBD1|TRBJ1-2
TGTGCCAGCAGACACGCGGACAGGTTTGACTATGGCTACACCTTC
CASRHADRFDYGYTF
>TRBV6-5|.|TRBD2|TRBJ2-7
TGTGCCAGCAGTAGAGGACGGGCGGGAGGTCGAGAGCAGTACTTC
CASSRGRAGGREQYF
>TRBV11-2|.|TRBD1|TRBJ1-3
TGTGCCAGCAGCCAGGGACAGAGCTCTGGAAACACCATATATTTT
CASSQGQSSGNTIYF
>TRBV15|.|.|TRBJ2-5
TGTGCCACCAGCAGAGTTTTTGGAGTCGACGAGACCCAGTACTTC
CATSRVFGVDETQYF
>TRBV15|.|.|TRBJ2-2
TGTGCCACCAGCAGAGATTCCCCACTAGACTCTTTCGGGGAGCTGTTTTTT
CATSRDSPLDSFGELFF
>TRBV11-3|once|.|TRBJ2-7
TGTGCCAGCAGCCCCGACTCGGACACTTACGAGCAGTACTTC
CASSPDSDTYEQYF
>TRBV29-1|.|TRBD1|TRBJ1-5
TGCAGCGTTCGGACAGGGGACAGCAATCAGCCCCAGCATTTT
CSVRTGDSNQPQHF
>TRBV5-1|.|TRBD1|TRBJ1-3
TGCGCCAGCAGCTTACGCCCGACAGGGAGCTCTGGAAACACCATATATTTT
CASSLRPTGSSGNTIYF
>TRBV7-6|.|.|TRBJ2-7
TGTGCCAGCAGCTTAGGACAGAGCCTAGTATACGAGCAGTACTTC
CASSLGQSLVYEQYF
>TRBV6-5|.|.|TRBJ2-6
TGTGCCAGCACAAGTTCGGAAACCGGGGCCAACGTCCTGACTTTC
CASTSSETGANVLTF
>TRBV19|.|TRBD1|TRBJ1-1
TGTGCCAGTAGTGCGGTCGCCAGGGGGGGGAACACTGAAGCTTTCTTT
CASSAVARGGNTEAFF
>TRBV19|.|.|TRBJ1-2
TGTGCCAGTAGGCCCATCCGGGAAAGTCGGGGCTACACCTTC
CASRPIRESRGYTF
>TRBV7-8|.|TRBD2|TRBJ2-5
TGTGCCAGCAGCGTAGCGGGTCCCCTCTCAGAGACCCAGTACTTC
CASSVAGPLSETQYF
>TRBV30|once|TRBD2|TRBJ2-1
TGTGCCTGGAGTTACGGGACTACGTTGTCGAGTGAGCAGTTCTTC
CAWSYGTTLSSEQFF
>TRBV25-1|.|.|TRBJ2-5
TGTGCCAGCAGTGATAGTTGGGGAATTGCCTCCCAAGAGACCCAGTACTTC
CASSDSWGIASQETQYF
>TRBV27|few|.|TRBJ2-7
TGTGCCAGCAGTTTATTGGCGGGGACTTGGGATGAGCAGTACTTC
CASSLLAGTWDEQYF
>TRBV4-1|few|.|TRBJ2-2
TGCGCCAGCAGCCAACTTCCAGGCCCCGCGAACACCGGGGAGCTGTTTTTT
CASSQLPGPANTGELFF
>TRBV5-4|.|.|TRBJ2-2
TGTGCCAGCAGCTTGGGGCAGATTGTGAACACCGGGGAGCTGTTTTTT
CASSLGQIVNTGELFF
>TRBV7-9|.|.|TRBJ1-2
TGTGCCAGCAGCCGCCCGACAGACGCTAACTATGGCTACACCTTC
CASSRPTDANYGYTF